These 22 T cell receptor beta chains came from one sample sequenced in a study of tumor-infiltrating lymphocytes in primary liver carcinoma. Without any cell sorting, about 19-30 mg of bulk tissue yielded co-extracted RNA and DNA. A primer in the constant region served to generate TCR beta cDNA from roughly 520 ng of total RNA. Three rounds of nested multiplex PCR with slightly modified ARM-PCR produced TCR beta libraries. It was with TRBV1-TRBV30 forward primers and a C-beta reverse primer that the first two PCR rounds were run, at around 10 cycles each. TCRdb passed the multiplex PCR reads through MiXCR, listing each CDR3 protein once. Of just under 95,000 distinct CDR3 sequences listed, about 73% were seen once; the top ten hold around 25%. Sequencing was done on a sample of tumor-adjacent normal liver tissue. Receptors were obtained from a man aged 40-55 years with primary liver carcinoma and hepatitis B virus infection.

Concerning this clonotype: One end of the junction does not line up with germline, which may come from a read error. CDR3 protein: CAISQAPPGGQFF. CDR3 DNA: TGCGCCATCAGCCAAGCCCCCCCCGGGGGGCAGTTCTTC. V usage is TRBV4-1 and J usage is TRBJ2-1, with D maybe TRBD2 (6 bases). The CDR3 is 13 residues long. CDR1 MGHRA and CDR2 YSYEKL come from the germline V gene.

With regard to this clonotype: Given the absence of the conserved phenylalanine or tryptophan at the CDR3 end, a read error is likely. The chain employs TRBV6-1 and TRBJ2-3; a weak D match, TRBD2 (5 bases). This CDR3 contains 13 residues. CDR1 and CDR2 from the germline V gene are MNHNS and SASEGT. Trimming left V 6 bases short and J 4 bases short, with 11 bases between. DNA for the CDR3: TGTGCCAGCAGGAGGGCTGGAGCAGATACGCAGTATTCT. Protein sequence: CASRRAGADTQYS.

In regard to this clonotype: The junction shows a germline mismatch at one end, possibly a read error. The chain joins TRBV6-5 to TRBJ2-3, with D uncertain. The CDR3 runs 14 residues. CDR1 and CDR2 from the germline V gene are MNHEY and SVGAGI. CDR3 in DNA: TGTGCCTGCAGCGTATCCGAGTGGGCAGATACGCATTATTTT. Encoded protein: CACSVSEWADTHYF.

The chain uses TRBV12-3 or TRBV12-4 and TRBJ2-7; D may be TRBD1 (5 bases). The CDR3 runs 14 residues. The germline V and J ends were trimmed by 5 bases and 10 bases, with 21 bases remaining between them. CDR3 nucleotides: TGTGCCAGCAGTATACTTGCGACAAGGGGCGATCAGTACTTC. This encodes CASSILATRGDQYF.

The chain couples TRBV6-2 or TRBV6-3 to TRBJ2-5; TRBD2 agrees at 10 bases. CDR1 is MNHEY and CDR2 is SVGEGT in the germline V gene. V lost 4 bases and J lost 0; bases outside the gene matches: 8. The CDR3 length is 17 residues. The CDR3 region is CASSSGLAEMYQETQYF. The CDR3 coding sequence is TGTGCCAGCAGTTCCGGACTAGCGGAGATGTACCAAGAGACCCAGTACTTC.

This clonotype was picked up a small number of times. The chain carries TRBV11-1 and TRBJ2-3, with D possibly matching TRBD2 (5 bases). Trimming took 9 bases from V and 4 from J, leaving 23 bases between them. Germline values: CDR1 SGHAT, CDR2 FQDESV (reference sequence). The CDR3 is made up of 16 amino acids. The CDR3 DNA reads TGTGCCAGGAGCCTCCTTGACGTGAGGGTTGCAGATACGCAGTATTTT. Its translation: CARSLLDVRVADTQYF. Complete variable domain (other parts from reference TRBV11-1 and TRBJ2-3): EAEVAQSPRYKITEKSQAVAFWCDPISGHATLYWYRQILGQGPELLVQFQDESVVDDSQLPKDRFSAERLKGVDSTLKIQPAELGDSAMYLCARSLLDVRVADTQYFGPGTRLTVL.

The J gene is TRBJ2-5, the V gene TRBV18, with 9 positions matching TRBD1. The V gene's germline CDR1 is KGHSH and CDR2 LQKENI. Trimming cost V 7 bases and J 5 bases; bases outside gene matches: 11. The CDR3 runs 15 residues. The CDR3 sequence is CASLSWTGVAETQYF. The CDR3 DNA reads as TGTGCCAGCTTATCTTGGACAGGGGTCGCGGAGACCCAGTACTTC.

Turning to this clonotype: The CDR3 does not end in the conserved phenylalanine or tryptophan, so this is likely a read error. DNA of the CDR3: TGTGCCAGCAGTGCCCACTCCACCGGGGGGGGCGATGAGCAGTTCTCC. It codes for CASSAHSTGGGDEQFS. The V call is TRBV6-1, the J call TRBJ2-1, with TRBD2 matching 8 bases. After removal of 4 bases from V and 8 bases from J, the junction contained 13 bases not matched to a gene. In germline, CDR1 is MNHNS, CDR2 SASEGT. This CDR3 has 16 amino acids.

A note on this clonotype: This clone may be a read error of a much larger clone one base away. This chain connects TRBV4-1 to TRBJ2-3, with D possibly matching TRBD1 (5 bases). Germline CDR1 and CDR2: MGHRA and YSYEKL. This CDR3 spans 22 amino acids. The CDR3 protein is CASSQRAFRAGLEFRSIDTQYF. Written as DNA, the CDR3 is TGCGCCAGCAGCCAAAGAGCTTTTAGGGCAGGGCTCGAGTTTCGTAGCATAGATACGCAGTATTTT.

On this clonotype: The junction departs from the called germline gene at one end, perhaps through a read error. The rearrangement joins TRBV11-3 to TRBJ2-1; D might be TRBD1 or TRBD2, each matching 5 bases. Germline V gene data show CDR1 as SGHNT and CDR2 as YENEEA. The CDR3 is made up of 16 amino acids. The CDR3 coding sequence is TGTGCCAGCAGGTCGGGAAATGGGGCAGGGTCAAATGAGCAGTCCTTC. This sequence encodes CASRSGNGAGSNEQSF.

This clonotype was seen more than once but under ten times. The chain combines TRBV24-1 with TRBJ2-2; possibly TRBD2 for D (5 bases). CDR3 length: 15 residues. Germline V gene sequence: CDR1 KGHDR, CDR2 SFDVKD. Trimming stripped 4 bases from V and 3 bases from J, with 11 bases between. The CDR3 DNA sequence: TGTGCCACCAGTGACCGTACTAGAGACACCGGGGAGCTGTTTTTT. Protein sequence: CATSDRTRDTGELFF.

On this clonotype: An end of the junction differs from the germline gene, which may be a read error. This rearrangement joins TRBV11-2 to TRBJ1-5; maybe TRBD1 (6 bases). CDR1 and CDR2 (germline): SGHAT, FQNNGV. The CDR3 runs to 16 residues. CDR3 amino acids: CASNLGPPGTSQPQHF. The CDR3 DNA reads TGTGCCAGCAACTTAGGCCCTCCCGGGACAAGTCAGCCCCAGCATTTT. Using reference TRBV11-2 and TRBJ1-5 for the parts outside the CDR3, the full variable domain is EAGVAQSPRYKIIEKRQSVAFWCNPISGHATLYWYQQILGQGPKLLIQFQNNGVVDDSQLPKDRFSAERLKGVDSTLKIQPAKLEDSAVYLCASNLGPPGTSQPQHFGDGTRLSIL.

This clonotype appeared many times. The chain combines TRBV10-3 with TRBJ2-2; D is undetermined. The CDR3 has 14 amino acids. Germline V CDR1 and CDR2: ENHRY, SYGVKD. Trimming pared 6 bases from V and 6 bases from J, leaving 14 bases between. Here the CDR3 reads CAIRVEPRAGELFF. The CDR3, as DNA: TGTGCCATCAGGGTGGAGCCCCGGGCCGGGGAGCTGTTTTTT.

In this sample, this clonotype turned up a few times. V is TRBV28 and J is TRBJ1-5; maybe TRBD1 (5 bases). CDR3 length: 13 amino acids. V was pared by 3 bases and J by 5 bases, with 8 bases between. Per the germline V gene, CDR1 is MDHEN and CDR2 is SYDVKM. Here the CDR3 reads CASSFGAYQPQHF. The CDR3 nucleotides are TGTGCCAGCAGTTTTGGGGCCTATCAGCCCCAGCATTTT.

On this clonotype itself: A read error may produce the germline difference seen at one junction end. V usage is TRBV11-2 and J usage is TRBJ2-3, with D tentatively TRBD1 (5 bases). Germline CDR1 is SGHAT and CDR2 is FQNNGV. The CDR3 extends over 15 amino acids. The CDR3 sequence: CVSSLGVQGTDTQYF. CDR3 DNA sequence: TGTGTCAGCAGCTTAGGAGTCCAGGGCACAGATACTCAGTATTTT.

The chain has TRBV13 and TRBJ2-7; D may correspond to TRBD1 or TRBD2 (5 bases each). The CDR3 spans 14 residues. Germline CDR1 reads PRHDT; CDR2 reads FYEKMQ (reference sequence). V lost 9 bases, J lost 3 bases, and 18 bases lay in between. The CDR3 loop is CARSTSGTVYEQYF. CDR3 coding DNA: TGTGCCAGGAGCACTTCAGGGACGGTCTACGAGCAGTACTTC.

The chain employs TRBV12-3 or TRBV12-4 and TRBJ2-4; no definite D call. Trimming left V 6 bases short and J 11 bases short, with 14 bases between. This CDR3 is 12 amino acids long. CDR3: CASRFGKHVQYF. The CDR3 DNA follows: TGTGCCAGCAGATTCGGCAAGCACGTTCAGTACTTC.

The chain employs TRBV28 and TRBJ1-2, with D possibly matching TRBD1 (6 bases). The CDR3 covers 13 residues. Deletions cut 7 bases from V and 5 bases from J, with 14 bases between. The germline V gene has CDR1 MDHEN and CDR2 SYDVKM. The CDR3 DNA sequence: TGTGCCAGCACCGGGGGGGCAGGGTATGGCTACACCTTC. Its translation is CASTGGAGYGYTF.

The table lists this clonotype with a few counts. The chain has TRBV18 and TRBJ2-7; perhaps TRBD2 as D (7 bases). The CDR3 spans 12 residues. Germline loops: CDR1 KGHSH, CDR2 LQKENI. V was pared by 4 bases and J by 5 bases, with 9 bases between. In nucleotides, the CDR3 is TGTGCCAGCTCACGGGGGGGCGACGAGCAGTACTTC. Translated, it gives CASSRGGDEQYF.

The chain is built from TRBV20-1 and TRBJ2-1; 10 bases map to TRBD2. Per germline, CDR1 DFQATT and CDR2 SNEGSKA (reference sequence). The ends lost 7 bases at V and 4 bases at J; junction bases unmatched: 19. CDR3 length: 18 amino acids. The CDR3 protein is CSVRVEREGPTLYNEQFF. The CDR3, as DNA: TGCAGTGTGCGAGTCGAGCGGGAGGGCCCGACGTTGTACAATGAGCAGTTCTTC.

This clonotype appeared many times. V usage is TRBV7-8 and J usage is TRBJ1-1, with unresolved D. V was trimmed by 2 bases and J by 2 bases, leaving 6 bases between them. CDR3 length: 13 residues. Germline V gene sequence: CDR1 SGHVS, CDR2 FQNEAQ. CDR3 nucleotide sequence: TGTGCCAGCAGCTTACTAGGTAACACTGAAGCTTTCTTT. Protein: CASSLLGNTEAFF.

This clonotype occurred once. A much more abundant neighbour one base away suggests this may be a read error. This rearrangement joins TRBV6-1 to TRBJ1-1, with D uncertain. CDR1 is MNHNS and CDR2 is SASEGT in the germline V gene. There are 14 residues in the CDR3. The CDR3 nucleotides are TGTGCCAGCAGTGAAATTCGTGGTTCCACTGCAGCTTTCTTT. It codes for CASSEIRGSTAAFF.